Presented here are 27 T cell receptor beta chains from one specimen sequenced in a study of Ad26.COV2.S vaccination and SARS-CoV-2 variants. The method was immunoSEQ multiplex PCR; TCRdb's version includes in-frame clones alone and lacks a portion of them. This sample has a few hundred thousand clones, with under 90% found just once. Treatment in this sample: some 20 received Ad26.COV2.S at low or high dose, single or two shots; a few received placebo; per-sample allocation not given. Day 63 after the first vaccine or placebo injection was the time point for sampling. The sequencing here drew on peripheral blood, taken in a trial of Ad26.COV2.S vaccine versus placebo. All receptors derive from a person aged 18-65 years who received the Ad26.COV2.S COVID-19 vaccine or a placebo.

The chain uses TRBV4-1 and TRBJ2-2, with D possibly being TRBD1 (6 bases). Germline V gene sequence: CDR1 MGHRA, CDR2 YSYEKL. The V end lost 0 bases, the J end lost 8 bases, and 16 bases lay between the germline ends. The CDR3 runs 16 residues. CDR3 region: CASSQDLGTPGGELFF. The CDR3 DNA reads as TGCGCCAGCAGCCAAGATCTAGGGACACCGGGGGGGGAGCTGTTTTTT.

This clone has only a few counts. The J gene is TRBJ2-7, the V gene TRBV7-9; D unclear. Between the trimmed V and J ends, which lost 3 bases and 7 bases, there was a span of 10 bases. The germline CDR1 and CDR2 sequences are SEHNR and FQNEAQ (reference sequence). The CDR3 consists of 12 residues. DNA for the CDR3: TGTGCCAGCAGCTTTAACATAGAAGAGCAGTACTTC. Protein sequence: CASSFNIEEQYF.

The J gene is TRBJ2-7, the V gene TRBV4-3; TRBD2 aligns across 9 bases. This CDR3 comprises 15 residues. Germline CDR1 and CDR2: LGHNA and YSLEER. Trimming at V came to 3 bases and at J to 3 bases, leaving 6 bases not matched to a gene. The DNA of the CDR3 is TGCGCCAGCAGCCAGCTCTATAGCGGGAGCTACGAGCAGTACTTC. Protein: CASSQLYSGSYEQYF.

This sequence joins TRBV5-4 and TRBJ1-6; TRBD1 is a possible D gene (5 bases). Germline V gene data show CDR1 as SGHNT and CDR2 as YYREEE (reference sequence). Trimming removed 4 bases from V and 10 bases from J, with 12 bases in between. The CDR3 has 13 amino acids. The DNA of the CDR3 is TGTGCCAGCAGCGGGGGATGGGGATCACCCCTCCACTTT. Protein sequence: CASSGGWGSPLHF.

The CDR3 reads CASSLWDEQFF. As DNA, the CDR3 is TGTGCCAGCAGCTTATGGGATGAGCAGTTCTTC. This chain uses TRBV5-8 with TRBJ2-1; D is unresolved. Germline values: CDR1 SGHTS, CDR2 YDEGEE. Trimming cost V 2 bases and J 8 bases, with 5 bases left between them. CDR3 length: 11 amino acids.

The chain combines TRBV24-1 with TRBJ1-4, with 7 positions matching TRBD1. The germline CDR1 and CDR2 sequences are KGHDR and SFDVKD. This CDR3 spans 12 amino acids. V dropped 2 bases and J dropped 11; count of bases not matched to a gene: 1. In DNA form, the CDR3 reads TGTGCCACCAGTGATTGGACAGGCAAACTGTTTTTT. Translated: CATSDWTGKLFF.

The chain recombines TRBV27 with TRBJ2-7, with D possibly being TRBD1 (5 bases). Germline-derived CDR1 and CDR2 are MNHEY and SMNVEV (reference sequence). CDR3 length equals 15 residues. Trimming took off 3 bases at V and 3 bases at J, with 15 bases between the two ends. The DNA for the CDR3 is TGTGCCAGCAGTTTTACGGTTCGACAGTACTACGAGCAGTACTTC. Translation: CASSFTVRQYYEQYF.

This rearrangement joins TRBV4-3 to TRBJ2-7; D gene ambiguous. Trimming took off 0 bases at V and 2 bases at J, with 17 bases between the two ends. The CDR3 covers 17 residues. Germline V gene lookup returns CDR1 LGHNA and CDR2 YSLEER. The CDR3 loop is CASSQEGHRYPTYEQYF. The DNA for the CDR3 is TGCGCCAGCAGCCAAGAAGGCCATCGGTATCCCACCTACGAGCAGTACTTC.

V usage is TRBV29-1 and J usage is TRBJ1-2; no definite D call. The V gene's germline CDR1 is SQVTM and CDR2 ANQGSEA. This CDR3 has 11 amino acids. V gave up 2 bases and J gave up 4 bases, with 5 bases separating them. The CDR3 DNA reads as TGCAGCGTTGAAAGCATCTATGGCTACACCTTC. This encodes CSVESIYGYTF. Combining the CDR3 with reference TRBV29-1 and TRBJ1-2 gives the whole variable domain SAVISQKPSRDICQRGTSLTIQCQVDSQVTMMFWYRQQPGQSLTLIATANQGSEATYESGFVIDKFPISRPNLTFSTLTVSNMSPEDSSIYLCSVESIYGYTFGSGTRLTVV.

This clone was detected only a few times. This chain connects TRBV19 to TRBJ1-3; D is ambiguous. Germline CDR1 LNHDA, CDR2 SQIVND (reference sequence). The CDR3 totals 14 residues. V shed 5 bases and J shed 2 bases, with 10 bases lying between them. CDR3: CASSPPGTGNTIYF. CDR3 bases: TGTGCCAGTAGTCCGCCGGGAACTGGAAACACCATATATTTT.

V is TRBV4-1 and J is TRBJ1-2; D is perhaps TRBD1 (6 bases). Germline V gene sequence: CDR1 MGHRA, CDR2 YSYEKL. CDR3 length: 16 residues. Trimming pared 3 bases from V and 8 bases from J, leaving 22 bases between. The CDR3 here is CASSQGRGRGNAGYTF. The CDR3 DNA reads TGCGCCAGCAGCCAGGGCCGGGGCAGGGGTAATGCGGGCTACACCTTC.

This clone occurred once. The V call is TRBV19, the J call TRBJ2-7; TRBD2 matches at 10 bases. The CDR3 totals 17 residues. Germline CDR1 is LNHDA and CDR2 is SQIVND (reference sequence). The J segment lost 0 bases and the V segment lost 2 bases, leaving 7 bases of the junction unmatched. The CDR3 here is CASSIKAGGTISYEQYF. In DNA, the CDR3 is TGTGCCAGTAGTATAAAAGCGGGGGGGACGATCTCCTACGAGCAGTACTTC.

The CDR3 loop reads CASSLTSGGQETQYF. CDR3 nucleotides: TGCGCCAGCAGCTTGACTAGCGGGGGGCAAGAGACCCAGTACTTC. The chain recombines TRBV5-1 with TRBJ2-5; 12 bases align to TRBD2. Germline V gives CDR1 SGHRS, CDR2 YFSETQ. The CDR3 contains 15 residues. After removal of 1 base from V and 2 bases from J, the junction contained 0 bases not matched to a gene.

This clone was found once. The V call is TRBV30, the J call TRBJ1-6, with 8 nucleotides matching TRBD1. The germline V gene encodes CDR1 GTSNPN and CDR2 SVGIG (reference sequence). The CDR3 loop spans 17 amino acids. With 1 base clipped from V and 10 bases from J, the junction kept 15 bases outside the gene matches. As DNA, the CDR3 is TGTGCCTGGAGTGGGACAGGGTCCAAAGTTGGGCAATCACCCCTCCACTTT. Residues: CAWSGTGSKVGQSPLHF. Using reference TRBV30 and TRBJ1-6 for the parts outside the CDR3, the full variable domain is SQTIHQWPATLVQPVGSPLSLECTVEGTSNPNLYWYRQAAGRGLQLLFYSVGIGQISSEVPQNLSASRPQDRQFILSSKKLLLSDSGFYLCAWSGTGSKVGQSPLHFGNGTRLTVT.

The chain joins TRBV6-2 or TRBV6-3 to TRBJ2-7; 9 nucleotides align to TRBD1. The CDR3 has 19 residues. Germline-derived CDR1 and CDR2 are MNHEY and SVGEGT. V shed 5 bases and J 1 base; nucleotides not matched to a gene: 18. The CDR3 region has the DNA TGTGCCAGCAGTAATTCCCGGGACAGGGTACGACTAGTTTCCTACGAGCAGTACTTC. It is translated as CASSNSRDRVRLVSYEQYF.

The rearrangement uses TRBV6-4 and TRBJ2-7; 7 nucleotides line up with TRBD1. Germline CDR1 is MRHNA and CDR2 is SNTAGT. V trimming: 6 bases; J trimming: 6 bases; junction bases outside the gene matches: 11. The CDR3 spans 14 residues. The CDR3 here is CASRDRPRYGEQYF. CDR3 bases: TGTGCCAGCAGGGACAGGCCGCGATATGGCGAGCAGTACTTC.

V and J are TRBV9 and TRBJ2-3, with 10 bases fitting TRBD2. With 0 bases clipped from V and 6 bases from J, the junction kept 7 bases outside the gene matches. CDR3 length: 16 amino acids. The germline gives CDR1 SGDLS, CDR2 YYNGEE. The CDR3: CASSVDQREGWDTQYF. CDR3 DNA: TGTGCCAGCAGCGTAGACCAGCGGGAGGGCTGGGATACGCAGTATTTT.

This rearrangement joins TRBV5-4 to TRBJ2-1; D is unclear. Germline CDR1 reads SGHNT; CDR2 reads YYREEE (reference sequence). CDR3 length: 12 residues. Trimming shortened V by 6 bases and J by 12 bases, and 16 bases separated the two germline ends. CDR3 protein: CASTSSARRQFF. In nucleotides, the CDR3 is TGTGCCAGCACCTCCTCCGCGAGGAGGCAGTTCTTC.

V gene TRBV15 combines with J gene TRBJ1-3, with D uncertain. CDR3 length equals 16 residues. The germline gives CDR1 LNHNV, CDR2 YYDKDF (reference sequence). With 0 bases removed from V and 4 bases from J, the gap between germline ends came to 13 bases. CDR3 residues: CATSRDSQRLGNTIYF. In DNA form, the CDR3 reads TGTGCCACCAGCAGAGATTCCCAGCGCTTGGGAAACACCATATATTTT. Together with reference TRBV15 and TRBJ1-3, the CDR3 gives the full variable domain: DAMVIQNPRYQVTQFGKPVTLSCSQTLNHNVMYWYQQKSSQAPKLLFHYYDKDFNNEADTPDNFQSRRPNTSFCFLDIRSPGLGDTAMYLCATSRDSQRLGNTIYFGEGSWLTVV.

The rearrangement joins TRBV19 to TRBJ1-1; perhaps TRBD1 as D (6 bases). This CDR3 contains 15 residues. Trimming removed 2 bases at V and 3 bases at J, with 13 bases between. Per germline, CDR1 LNHDA and CDR2 SQIVND (reference sequence). CDR3 DNA: TGTGCCAGTAGTATATCCAGGGGACCATACACTGAAGCTTTCTTT. Amino acids: CASSISRGPYTEAFF.

In this sample, this clone turned up a few times. The chain links TRBV7-3 to TRBJ2-2; a possible D gene is TRBD2 (5 bases). The CDR3 extends over 13 amino acids. Looked up from germline, CDR1 is SGHTA and CDR2 is FQGTGA. The ends were cut back, 8 bases at V and 0 bases at J, with 7 bases in the middle. CDR3 in DNA: TGTGCCAGCGGGGAGACGAACACCGGGGAGCTGTTTTTT. Residues: CASGETNTGELFF.

V and J are TRBV14 and TRBJ1-4, with a possible D match to TRBD1 (6 bases). Looked up from germline, CDR1 is SGHDN and CDR2 is FVKESK. The CDR3 loop spans 14 amino acids. V dropped 3 bases and J dropped 7 bases, with 12 bases sitting between them. The CDR3 loop reads CASSQISRGEKLFF. In nucleotides, the CDR3 is TGTGCCAGCAGCCAGATCAGCAGGGGTGAAAAACTGTTTTTT.

In the case of this clone: In the same sample, other DNA sequences code for this CDR3. The chain uses TRBV12-3 or TRBV12-4 and TRBJ1-5; D call uncertain. This CDR3 region has 13 residues. Between the trimmed V and J ends, which lost 1 base and 3 bases, there was a span of 4 bases. The CDR3 region has the DNA TGTGCCAGCAGTTTAGGGGTCAATCAGCCCCAGCATTTT. This codes for CASSLGVNQPQHF.

This clone was picked up a small number of times. Sequence at one end of the junction differs from germline and may be a read error. CDR3 amino acids: CASSQGRDSRIF. The CDR3 DNA is TGCGCCAGCAGCCAAGGCCGGGACAGTCGGATCTTT. This sequence joins TRBV4-1 and TRBJ1-6; 7 bases are a match to TRBD1. Germline V CDR1 and CDR2: MGHRA, YSYEKL. This CDR3 has 12 residues.

This chain connects TRBV2 to TRBJ1-5; D ambiguous. Between the trimmed V and J ends, which lost 6 bases and 4 bases, there was a span of 10 bases. The CDR3 runs to 13 residues. Germline CDR1 and CDR2: SNHLY and FYNNEI. CDR3 DNA sequence: TGTGCCAGCAGAAGCGAGATTAATCAGCCCCAGCATTTT. This codes for CASRSEINQPQHF.

The V gene is TRBV5-1, the J gene TRBJ1-2, with 11 bases identical to TRBD1. This CDR3 has 15 residues. CDR1 is SGHRS, CDR2 YFSETQ, per germline. V dropped 0 bases and J dropped 8; count of bases not matched to a gene: 6. CDR3 DNA: TGCGCCAGCAGCTTGGGCGGGACAGGGGGGATCGGCTACACCTTC. This translates into CASSLGGTGGIGYTF.

In this sample, this clone turned up a few times. The chain combines TRBV7-9 with TRBJ1-3; D gene ambiguous. V gave up 6 bases and J gave up 0 bases, with 18 bases separating them. Germline V lookup: CDR1 SEHNR, CDR2 FQNEAQ (reference sequence). CDR3 length: 17 amino acids. The CDR3 is CASRDPQRTYSGNTIYF. The DNA of the CDR3 is TGTGCCAGCAGGGATCCACAGCGGACCTACTCTGGAAACACCATATATTTT.